The rows below give T cell receptor beta chains drawn from one sample of a study of T cell changes during pregnancy in multiple sclerosis. The repertoire was sequenced with immunoSEQ multiplex PCR; TCRdb's copy has only in-frame clones and lacks some. This table has approximately 120,000 clones, around 97% appearing once. The sequenced sample was peripheral blood, obtained after pregnancy. These TCRs come from a female donor with multiple sclerosis, enrolled in a pregnancy study. CDR3s include the opening cysteine and the closing phenylalanine or tryptophan. Fields, in order: J gene, V gene, CDR3 protein.

>TRBJ2-5|TRBV28
CASSLNQRLQETQYF
>TRBJ2-3|TRBV5-1
CASTRTGTDTQYF
>TRBJ2-7|TRBV28
CASSGSGFRYEQYF
>TRBJ2-1|TRBV7-2
CASTPQGRPYNEQFF
>TRBJ2-7|TRBV29-1
CSVPRTQDRGFYEQYF
>TRBJ1-2|TRBV6-5
CASSYSNSDRGGYTF
>TRBJ2-5|TRBV7-8
CASSLDRLLQETQYF
>TRBJ2-1|TRBV5-1
CASSLETSVYNEQFF
>TRBJ2-7|TRBV10-3
CAISESEHEQYF
>TRBJ2-7|TRBV7-2
CASSTGTSGRGHEQYF
>TRBJ2-1|TRBV25-1
CASSELGERPYNEQFF
>TRBJ2-7|TRBV29-1
CSVGRDIGFSYEQYF
>TRBJ2-1|TRBV28
CASSLTSATNNEQFF
>TRBJ2-7|TRBV5-1
CASSLGQGATDEQYF
>TRBJ2-1|TRBV9
CASSVGLAGGFQYNEQFF
>TRBJ2-5|TRBV9
CASSPVGGIAETQYF
>TRBJ2-1|TRBV7-6
CASSLAGFDSYNEQFF
>TRBJ2-7|TRBV6-1
CASSERGGGLEQYF
>TRBJ2-6|TRBV19
CASRAGSPGANVLTF
>TRBJ2-5|TRBV2
CASSETTSSGETQYF
>TRBJ1-4|TRBV5-6
CASSLGRSNEKLFF
>TRBJ2-7|TRBV28
CASSFAGGGYEQYF
>TRBJ2-5|TRBV28
CASSSPGQGRGETQYF
>TRBJ1-1|TRBV29-1
CSATVGQGNTEAFF
>TRBJ2-5|TRBV27
CASSLLASGTETQYF
>TRBJ1-4|TRBV28
CASLRWRGSANEKLFF
>TRBJ2-2|TRBV30
CAWSRLAGATGELFF
>TRBJ1-1|TRBV6-1
CASSEEPPRRTGAAFF
>TRBJ2-1|TRBV9
CASSVARGGNEQFF